This T cell receptor (beta chain) is from a study of memory CD4+ T cells and cytomegalovirus serostatus. Profiling relied on immunoSEQ multiplex PCR, and the TCRdb table lists in-frame clones only, not all of them. Found here are fewer than 40,000 clones, 79% of them singletons; the top ten hold roughly 5.2%. Single viable CD3+CD4+CD8-CD45RO+ cells were sorted as the memory CD4+ T cells. Trimming took 5 bases from V and 1 from J, leaving 17 bases between them. The CDR3 runs 16 residues. CDR1 is SEHNR, CDR2 FQNEAQ, per germline (reference sequence). The receptor was derived from an adult in good health and CMV-seropositive. This sequence joins TRBV7-9 and TRBJ1-1; D is perhaps TRBD1 (6 bases). Sequencing input: memory CD4+ T cells from blood. In nucleotides, the CDR3 is TGTGCCAGCAGCCCACAGGGTCCGTCTTGGAACACTGAAGCTTTCTTT. Protein product: CASSPQGPSWNTEAFF. The whole variable domain, remainder taken from reference TRBV7-9 and TRBJ1-1, is DTGVSQNPRHKITKRGQNVTFRCDPISEHNRLYWYRQTLGQGPEFLTYFQNEAQLEKSRLLSDRFSAERPKGSFSTLEIQRTEQGDSAMYLCASSPQGPSWNTEAFFGQGTRLTVV.